This T cell receptor beta chain emerged from a study of T cell changes during pregnancy in multiple sclerosis. Sequenced by immunoSEQ multiplex PCR; TCRdb stores in-frame clones only, minus some. In the table there are around 56,000 clones, approximately 90% of which are singletons. This receptor was obtained from a female donor in good health, enrolled as a control in a pregnancy study. The sequenced sample was peripheral blood, obtained in the third trimester of pregnancy.

CDR3 sequence reads: CASSSLSGSSPDEQFF. The CDR3 DNA is TGTGCCAGCAGTTCACTCAGCGGGAGCTCCCCCGATGAGCAGTTCTTC. The rearrangement joins TRBV28 to TRBJ2-1; the match to TRBD2 covers 8 bases. CDR3 length equals 16 residues. CDR1 is MDHEN, CDR2 SYDVKM, per germline. The V gene end was trimmed by 4 bases and the J gene end by 8 bases; junction bases not matched to a gene: 13.